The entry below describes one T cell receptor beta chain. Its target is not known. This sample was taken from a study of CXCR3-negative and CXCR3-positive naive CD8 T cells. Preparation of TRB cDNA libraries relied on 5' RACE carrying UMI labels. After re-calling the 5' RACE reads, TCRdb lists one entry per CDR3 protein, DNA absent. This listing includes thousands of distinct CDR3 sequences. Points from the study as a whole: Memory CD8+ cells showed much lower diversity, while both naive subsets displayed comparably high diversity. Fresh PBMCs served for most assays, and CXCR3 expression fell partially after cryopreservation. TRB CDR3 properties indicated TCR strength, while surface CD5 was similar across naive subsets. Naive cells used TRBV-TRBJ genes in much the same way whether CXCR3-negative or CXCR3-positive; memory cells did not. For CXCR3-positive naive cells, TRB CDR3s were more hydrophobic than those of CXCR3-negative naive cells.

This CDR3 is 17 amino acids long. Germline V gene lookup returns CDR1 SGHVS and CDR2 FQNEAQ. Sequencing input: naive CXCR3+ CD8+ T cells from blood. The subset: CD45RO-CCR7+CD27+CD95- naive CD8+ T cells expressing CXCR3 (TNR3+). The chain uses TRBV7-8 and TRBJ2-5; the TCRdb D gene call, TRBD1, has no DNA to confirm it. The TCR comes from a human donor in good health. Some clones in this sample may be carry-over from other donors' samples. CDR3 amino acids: CASSLASGDRGQETQYF.